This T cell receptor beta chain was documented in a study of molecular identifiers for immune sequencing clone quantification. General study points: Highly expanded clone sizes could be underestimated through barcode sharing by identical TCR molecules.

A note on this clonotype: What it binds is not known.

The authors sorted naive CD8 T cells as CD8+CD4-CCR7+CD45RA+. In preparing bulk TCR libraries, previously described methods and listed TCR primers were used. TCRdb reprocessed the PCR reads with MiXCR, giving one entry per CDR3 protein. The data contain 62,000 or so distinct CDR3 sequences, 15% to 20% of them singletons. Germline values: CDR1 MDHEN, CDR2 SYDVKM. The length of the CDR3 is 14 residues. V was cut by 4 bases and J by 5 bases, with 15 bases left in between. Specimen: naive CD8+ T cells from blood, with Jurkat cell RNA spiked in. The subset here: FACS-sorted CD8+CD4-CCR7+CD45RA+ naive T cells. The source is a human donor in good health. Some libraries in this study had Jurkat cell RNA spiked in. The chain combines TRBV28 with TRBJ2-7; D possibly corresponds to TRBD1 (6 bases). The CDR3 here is CASSSSQGGNEQYF. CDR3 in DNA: TGTGCCAGCAGTTCATCACAGGGTGGAAACGAGCAGTACTTC.